Each of the 13 T cell receptor beta chains below was sequenced from the same sample in a study of CD8+CD57+ T cells in acquired aplastic anemia. Genomic DNA constituted the template upon which TCR beta VDJ and CDR3 profiling was performed. TCRdb ran MiXCR on the reads and lists one entry per CDR3 protein. The sample contains more than 100,000 distinct CDR3 sequences, 48% of which appear only once. Sequences were obtained from sorted CD4+, CD8+, or CD8+CD57+ T cells (not recorded which) from PBMCs. The receptors derive from a human donor in good health, serving as a control.

The J gene is TRBJ2-3, the V gene TRBV6-5; D is uncertain. CDR3 size: 16 residues. Germline CDR1 is MNHEY and CDR2 is SVGAGI. V was shortened by 3 bases and J by 0 bases, with 13 bases between the two germline ends. The CDR3: CASSYGADTSTDTQYF. As DNA, the CDR3 is TGTGCCAGCAGTTATGGCGCGGATACTAGCACAGATACGCAGTATTTT.

This clonotype was seen many times. The chain combines TRBV11-2 with TRBJ2-3; 9 positions match TRBD2. The CDR3 consists of 16 residues. Germline V gene sequence: CDR1 SGHAT, CDR2 FQNNGV. The trim removed 3 bases at V and 0 bases at J, leaving 4 bases unmatched. In DNA, the CDR3 is TGTGCCAGCAGCTTCAGCGGGGGGACTAGCACAGATACGCAGTATTTT. Translated, it gives CASSFSGGTSTDTQYF.

This clonotype has ten or more counts. The chain combines TRBV7-9 with TRBJ1-4, with 7 bases aligning to TRBD1. J was trimmed by 5 bases and V by 1 base; bases with no gene match: 4. Germline V gives CDR1 SEHNR, CDR2 FQNEAQ (reference sequence). This CDR3 contains 15 residues. The CDR3: CASSLGQGLNEKLFF. The CDR3 DNA sequence: TGTGCCAGCAGCTTAGGACAGGGTTTGAATGAAAAACTGTTTTTT.

The chain is built from TRBV24-1 and TRBJ2-5; D may correspond to TRBD1 or TRBD2 (6 bases each). The ends were cut back, 7 bases at V and 4 bases at J, with 12 bases in the middle. Germline V lookup: CDR1 KGHDR, CDR2 SFDVKD. CDR3 length equals 13 residues. In DNA form, the CDR3 reads TGTGCCACCAGGAGGGGGGCCGGAGAGACCCAGTACTTC. Protein sequence: CATRRGAGETQYF.

As concerns this clonotype: A junction end diverges from the germline sequence, so it may reflect a read error. V is TRBV24-1 and J is TRBJ2-7; D is unclear. This CDR3 contains 12 residues. CDR1 is KGHDR and CDR2 is SFDVKD in the germline V gene. The CDR3 loop reads CATSETSYERYF. CDR3 nucleotide sequence: TGTGCCACCAGTGAGACGAGCTACGAGCGGTACTTC.

The gene calls are TRBV24-1 and TRBJ2-7; 11 bases agree with TRBD1. The J segment lost 4 bases and the V segment lost 9 bases, leaving 1 base of the junction unmatched. This CDR3 has 12 residues. CDR1 and CDR2 (germline): KGHDR, SFDVKD. The chain's CDR3 is CATGTGGYEQYF. DNA for the CDR3: TGTGCCACCGGGACAGGGGGATACGAGCAGTACTTC.

The genes are TRBV20-1 and TRBJ1-1, with a possible D match to TRBD1 (5 bases). The germline gives CDR1 DFQATT, CDR2 SNEGSKA (reference sequence). The length of the CDR3 is 12 residues. V was shortened by 3 bases and J by 3 bases, with 8 bases between the two germline ends. As DNA, the CDR3 is TGCAGTGCTAGGATGGGGCACACTGAAGCTTTCTTT. It translates to CSARMGHTEAFF.

The rearrangement uses TRBV5-1 and TRBJ2-3; 12 nucleotides line up with TRBD2. Germline assignment: CDR1 SGHRS and CDR2 YFSETQ. After removal of 4 bases from V and 3 bases from J, the junction contained 15 bases not matched to a gene. The CDR3 is 19 residues long. The CDR3: CASSPRSPGTSGLTDTQYF. CDR3 in DNA: TGCGCCAGCAGCCCAAGAAGCCCCGGGACTAGCGGGCTTACAGATACGCAGTATTTT. Variable domain in full (rest from reference TRBV5-1 and TRBJ2-3): KAGVTQTPRYLIKTRGQQVTLSCSPISGHRSVSWYQQTPGQGLQFLFEYFSETQRNKGNFPGRFSGRQFSNSRSEMNVSTLELGDSALYLCASSPRSPGTSGLTDTQYFGPGTRLTVL.

The chain carries TRBV19 and TRBJ1-1, with a possible D match to TRBD1 (5 bases). Germline CDR1 reads LNHDA; CDR2 reads SQIVND (reference sequence). The CDR3 totals 13 residues. Between the trimmed V and J ends, which lost 6 bases and 10 bases, there was a span of 18 bases. CDR3 coding DNA: TGTGCCAGTAGAAAGGGTGACCTGAGGGGAGCTTTCTTT. Translation gives CASRKGDLRGAFF.

This clonotype was counted once. The junction departs from germline at one end; a sequencing error may be responsible. The V call is TRBV19, the J call TRBJ1-5, with 9 bases identical to TRBD1. The V gene's germline CDR1 is LNHDA and CDR2 SQIVND (reference sequence). CDR3 length equals 14 residues. CDR3 bases: TGTGCCGCTATGGACAGGGGTAGCAATCAGCCCCAGCACTTT. Protein: CAAMDRGSNQPQHF.

The rearrangement links TRBV7-8 to TRBJ2-5, with 8 bases aligning to TRBD1. The junction had 6 bases not matched to a gene; V was cut back by 5 bases and J by 4 bases. The CDR3 length is 14 residues. Germline lookup yields CDR1 SGHVS and CDR2 FQNEAQ. The CDR3 protein is CASSEDRGPETQYF. CDR3 in DNA: TGTGCCAGCAGCGAAGACAGGGGTCCAGAGACCCAGTACTTC.

This clonotype was found many times. The V and J genes are TRBV5-1 and TRBJ2-3; 9 bases map to TRBD2. V dropped 0 bases and J dropped 2; count of bases not matched to a gene: 1. Germline V lookup: CDR1 SGHRS, CDR2 YFSETQ. This CDR3 comprises 15 residues. This CDR3 reads CASSLGGGDTDTQYF. The CDR3 DNA is TGCGCCAGCAGCTTGGGCGGGGGGGACACAGATACGCAGTATTTT.

This clonotype occurred many times. The CDR3 spells CASSPAGGAETQYF. For the CDR3, the DNA is TGTGCCAGCTCACCAGCGGGGGGCGCGGAGACCCAGTACTTC. The J gene is TRBJ2-5, the V gene TRBV18; 8 bases are a match to TRBD2. Unmatched junction bases numbered 4, after V lost 2 bases and J lost 5 bases. The CDR3 length is 14 residues. Germline V lookup: CDR1 KGHSH, CDR2 LQKENI.